The 19 T cell receptor beta chains presented below share a single source sample, sequenced in a study of T cells after yellow fever vaccination. MiXCR was run by TCRdb on the 5' RACE reads, yielding one entry per CDR3 protein. This sample carries 250,000 to 350,000 distinct CDR3 sequences, around 4.3% of them seen once, and the ten largest clones take roughly a fifth. The sequenced sample was PBMCs, obtained 15 days after the yellow fever booster vaccination. The receptors were gathered from a young man who received the YFV17D yellow fever vaccine.

In its sample, this clonotype was seen many times. The V gene is TRBV7-2, the J gene TRBJ1-2, with 7 bases matching TRBD1. CDR1 and CDR2 (germline): SGHTA, FQGNSA. The CDR3 has 15 amino acids. Trimming cost V 0 bases and J 5 bases; bases outside gene matches: 6. Here the CDR3 reads CASSLAVTGRYGYTF. For the CDR3, the DNA is TGTGCCAGCAGCTTAGCCGTGACAGGGCGGTATGGCTACACCTTC.

This clonotype came up many times. The chain employs TRBV12-3 or TRBV12-4 and TRBJ2-7; D possibly matches TRBD1 or TRBD2 (5 bases each). V lost 9 bases and J 1 base, leaving 16 bases between the germline ends. The CDR3 sequence is 14 residues long. The CDR3 nucleotides are TGTGCCAGTGATGGGGGTGAAGTTTCCTACGAGCAGTACTTC. Translating it yields CASDGGEVSYEQYF.

This clonotype was seen more than once but under ten times. The chain uses TRBV6-5 and TRBJ2-1, with 8 bases identical to TRBD1. After removal of 6 bases from V and 5 bases from J, the junction contained 15 bases not matched to a gene. Germline CDR1 is MNHEY and CDR2 is SVGAGI. CDR3 length equals 17 residues. This CDR3 is CASSRGNRDRRNNEQFF. The CDR3 DNA follows: TGTGCCAGCAGCCGCGGAAACCGGGACAGGCGTAACAATGAGCAGTTCTTC.

The chain combines TRBV6-5 with TRBJ1-5, with 7 bases lining up with TRBD1. The CDR3 length is 15 residues. CDR1 MNHEY and CDR2 SVGAGI come from the germline V gene. V lost 0 bases to trimming and J lost 7 bases; unmatched junction nucleotides: 6. The DNA for the CDR3 is TGTGCCAGCAGTTACTCGCGACAGGGCCGACAGCCCCAGCATTTT. Encoded protein: CASSYSRQGRQPQHF.

This clonotype was counted only a few times. The chain uses TRBV7-8 and TRBJ1-5; perhaps TRBD1 as D (5 bases). The CDR3 spans 15 residues. Germline lookup yields CDR1 SGHVS and CDR2 FQNEAQ. Between the trimmed V and J ends, which lost 5 bases and 7 bases, there was a span of 18 bases. The CDR3: CASSKSGGLGQPQHF. The CDR3, as DNA: TGTGCCAGCAGCAAAAGTGGGGGATTGGGGCAGCCCCAGCATTTT.

In its sample, this clonotype was seen many times. The chain carries TRBV12-3 or TRBV12-4 and TRBJ1-4, with 7 bases fitting TRBD1. The length of the CDR3 is 13 residues. V shed 7 bases, J shed 8 bases, and the junction held 7 bases outside the gene matches. The CDR3 loop is CASTRDSYEKLFF. Here the CDR3 DNA reads TGTGCCAGCACCAGGGACAGTTACGAAAAACTGTTTTTT.

The V and J genes are TRBV7-2 and TRBJ2-3; 11 bases agree with TRBD2. The V segment lost 2 bases and the J segment 6 bases; nucleotides outside the gene matches: 4. The CDR3 contains 15 residues. The V gene's germline CDR1 is SGHTA and CDR2 FQGNSA. The CDR3 spells CASSLLAGGWDTQYF. For the CDR3, the DNA is TGTGCCAGCAGCTTACTAGCGGGGGGTTGGGATACGCAGTATTTT.

This clonotype was seen many times. V gene TRBV6-5 combines with J gene TRBJ2-1; TRBD2 matches at 10 bases. The CDR3 extends over 14 amino acids. Germline CDR1 MNHEY, CDR2 SVGAGI. V lost 2 bases and J lost 12; bases outside the gene matches: 7. The CDR3 region has the DNA TGTGCCAGCAGTTACAGCGGGGGGGCCAGACTGCAGTTCTTC. It yields the protein CASSYSGGARLQFF.

Only a few counts were recorded for this clonotype. The chain links TRBV19 to TRBJ1-2; 7 positions match TRBD1. The germline gives CDR1 LNHDA, CDR2 SQIVND (reference sequence). The length of the CDR3 is 15 residues. V was clipped by 7 bases and J by 8 bases; unmatched bases: 16. The CDR3 DNA is TGTGCCAGTACTCTCTCGGCAGGGGGGCATGCCGGCTACACCTTC. Translated: CASTLSAGGHAGYTF. Full variable domain (remainder filled in from reference TRBV19 and TRBJ1-2): DGGITQSPKYLFRKEGQNVTLSCEQNLNHDAMYWYRQDPGQGLRLIYYSQIVNDFQKGDIAEGYSVSREKKESFPLTVTSAQKNPTAFYLCASTLSAGGHAGYTFGSGTRLTVV.

V is TRBV4-2 and J is TRBJ2-1, with D perhaps assigned TRBD1 or TRBD2 (6 bases each). Looked up from germline, CDR1 is LGHNA and CDR2 is YNFKEQ. V was trimmed by 4 bases and J by 0 bases, leaving 13 bases between them. This CDR3 comprises 16 residues. DNA of the CDR3: TGTGCCAGCAGCCTAAATGGAGGGGGCTCCTACAATGAGCAGTTCTTC. Translated: CASSLNGGGSYNEQFF.

This clonotype came up a few times. The chain recombines TRBV3-1 with TRBJ2-2; 9 bases are shared with TRBD1. V gave up 4 bases and J gave up 9 bases; unmatched junction bases: 3. There are 13 residues in the CDR3. Germline CDR1 reads LGHDT; CDR2 reads YNNKEL (reference sequence). DNA of the CDR3: TGTGCCAGCAGCCCGGGACAGGGATGGGAGCTGTTTTTT. This codes for CASSPGQGWELFF.

This clonotype was observed many times. This rearrangement joins TRBV5-1 to TRBJ2-2, with unresolved D. This CDR3 region has 14 residues. V was shortened by 7 bases and J by 2 bases, with 12 bases between the two germline ends. The germline CDR1 and CDR2 sequences are SGHRS and YFSETQ. The CDR3 region is CASFPATNTGELFF. CDR3 nucleotides: TGCGCCAGCTTCCCTGCCACTAACACCGGGGAGCTGTTTTTT.

The chain links TRBV4-2 to TRBJ1-1, with 9 positions matching TRBD1. Germline V gene data show CDR1 as LGHNA and CDR2 as YNFKEQ. Trimming at V came to 0 bases and at J to 13 bases, leaving 6 bases not matched to a gene. The CDR3 extends over 13 amino acids. The chain's CDR3 is CASSQDRQGVDFF. The CDR3 DNA follows: TGTGCCAGCAGCCAAGACCGACAGGGGGTTGATTTCTTT.

This clonotype showed up many times. The chain couples TRBV28 to TRBJ1-3; tentatively, D is TRBD1 (6 bases). Germline V gene sequence: CDR1 MDHEN, CDR2 SYDVKM. V was trimmed by 5 bases and J by 0 bases, leaving 14 bases between them. This CDR3 contains 16 residues. The DNA for the CDR3 is TGTGCCAGCAGTACATGGGACACCGCCTCTGGAAACACCATATATTTT. Its translation is CASSTWDTASGNTIYF.

This clonotype appeared many times. The chain employs TRBV7-2 and TRBJ2-7, with 9 nucleotides matching TRBD1. V gave up 2 bases and J gave up 6 bases; unmatched junction bases: 8. The germline V gene has CDR1 SGHTA and CDR2 FQGNSA. There are 15 residues in the CDR3. DNA of the CDR3: TGTGCCAGCAGCTTAACAGGGGGCTCGAAAGCCGAGCAGTACTTC. Translation gives CASSLTGGSKAEQYF.

This clonotype occurred many times. V gene TRBV7-2 combines with J gene TRBJ2-3; 7 bases fit TRBD1. The CDR3 has 15 amino acids. After removal of 1 base from V and 2 bases from J, the junction contained 3 bases not matched to a gene. The germline V gene encodes CDR1 SGHTA and CDR2 FQGNSA. The CDR3 loop reads CASSLVGTVTDTQYF. CDR3 in DNA: TGTGCCAGCAGCTTAGTCGGGACAGTCACAGATACGCAGTATTTT.

This clonotype was found many times. The CDR3 DNA sequence: TGTGCCAGCAGCTTTAGTACCGGGGAGCTGTTTTTT. This codes for CASSFSTGELFF. The gene calls are TRBV7-9 and TRBJ2-2; D gene uncertain. The CDR3 has 12 residues. The V end lost 3 bases, the J end lost 5 bases, and 4 bases lay between the germline ends. Germline V gene data show CDR1 as SEHNR and CDR2 as FQNEAQ (reference sequence).

Many counts were recorded for this clonotype. The chain combines TRBV7-2 with TRBJ2-5; D is perhaps TRBD1 (5 bases). Trimming took 2 bases from V and 2 from J, leaving 12 bases between them. CDR1 is SGHTA, CDR2 FQGNSA, per germline. CDR3 length: 15 residues. CDR3 coding DNA: TGTGCCAGCAGCTTATTCGATCCAGGGCAAGAGACCCAGTACTTC. It yields the protein CASSLFDPGQETQYF.

This clonotype has at least ten counts. The chain carries TRBV7-2 and TRBJ2-1; 12 nucleotides agree with TRBD2. J gave up 3 bases and V 3 bases, and 6 bases lay outside the gene matches. The CDR3 contains 17 residues. In germline, CDR1 is SGHTA, CDR2 FQGNSA. The CDR3 coding sequence is TGTGCCAGCAGCTTCTCTAGCGGGGGGGCCCTCTACAATGAGCAGTTCTTC. This translates into CASSFSSGGALYNEQFF.